This entry concerns a single T cell receptor (beta chain). Per germline, CDR1 SGDLS and CDR2 YYNGEE. The CDR3 runs 17 residues. Trimming stripped 4 bases from V and 4 bases from J, with 21 bases between. The data derive from a study of blood T cell repertoires in COVID-19. At the level of the study: Researchers got acute and convalescent COVID-19 samples from the United States, Italy and Spain.

The table came from immunoSEQ multiplex PCR; TCRdb's copy has only in-frame clones and leaves some out. The sample has roughly 150,000 clones, 84% seen once; the top ten hold approximately 45%. This chain connects TRBV9 to TRBJ2-4; possibly TRBD2 for D (6 bases). Sequenced sample: peripheral blood. The sequence derives from a human donor in a cohort sampled during active COVID-19. For the CDR3, the DNA is TGTGCCAGCAGCTCCCCCCGGGGAGGTGGAGGGAAAAACATTCAGTACTTC. Its protein is CASSSPRGGGGKNIQYF.